The 11 T cell receptor beta chains given below trace back to one sample, sequenced in a study of CD8+ T cells in alopecia areata. After isolation, RNA underwent reverse transcription to generate cDNA as the sequencing template. Method: immunoSEQ multiplex PCR; TCRdb's copy keeps in-frame clones and lacks some. The repertoire holds over 200,000 clones, with approximately 61% as singletons. The starting material was CD4+ T cells sorted from blood, obtained at week 0. These receptors all stem from a human donor with alopecia areata.

This chain links TRBV4-1 with TRBJ2-2; TRBD2 is a possible D gene (6 bases). Per germline, CDR1 MGHRA and CDR2 YSYEKL. The CDR3 contains 15 residues. The germline V and J ends were trimmed by 4 bases and 0 bases, with 9 bases remaining between them. CDR3 in amino acids: CASSPRLANTGELFF. For the CDR3, the DNA is TGCGCCAGCAGCCCCCGACTAGCGAACACCGGGGAGCTGTTTTTT.

The chain links TRBV5-1 to TRBJ2-7; a weak D match, TRBD2 (5 bases). CDR3 length: 15 amino acids. Germline V gives CDR1 SGHRS, CDR2 YFSETQ. V lost 4 bases, J lost 4 bases, and 18 bases lay in between. The CDR3 DNA reads as TGCGCCAGCAGCCCGGGCGATGGAGGCGGGTACGAGCAGTACTTC. Its translation: CASSPGDGGGYEQYF.

V is TRBV18 and J is TRBJ1-6; D remains ambiguous. Germline V gene data show CDR1 as KGHSH and CDR2 as LQKENI. V was shortened by 1 base and J by 0 bases, with 16 bases between the two germline ends. This CDR3 contains 19 residues. CDR3 protein: CASSPLIPKSSSYNSPLHF. DNA for the CDR3: TGTGCCAGCTCACCACTGATTCCGAAGTCCAGCTCCTATAATTCACCCCTCCACTTT.

The rearrangement joins TRBV30 to TRBJ2-7; no reliable D call. This CDR3 is 11 amino acids long. Between the trimmed V and J ends, which lost 2 bases and 3 bases, there was a span of 5 bases. In germline, CDR1 is GTSNPN, CDR2 SVGIG (reference sequence). This CDR3 is CAWSRDYEQYF. CDR3 in DNA: TGTGCCTGGAGTCGTGACTACGAGCAGTACTTC.

The chain joins TRBV9 to TRBJ1-1; no definite D call. This CDR3 comprises 12 residues. V lost 5 bases, J lost 0 bases, and 5 bases lay in between. Germline CDR1 SGDLS, CDR2 YYNGEE. Written as DNA, the CDR3 is TGTGCCAGCAGGGGTATGAACACTGAAGCTTTCTTT. This encodes CASRGMNTEAFF.

This sequence joins TRBV29-1 and TRBJ1-1, with 7 bases identical to TRBD1. Germline V CDR1 and CDR2: SQVTM, ANQGSEA. V gave up 5 bases and J gave up 5 bases; unmatched junction bases: 8. The CDR3 length is 13 residues. The CDR3 protein is CSVSGRTGTEAFF. For the CDR3, the DNA is TGCAGCGTTTCAGGCAGGACAGGAACTGAAGCTTTCTTT.

The chain couples TRBV11-2 to TRBJ1-1, with D possibly TRBD1 on 5 matching bases. The CDR3 covers 17 residues. Per the germline V gene, CDR1 is SGHAT and CDR2 is FQNNGV. Trimming stripped 5 bases from V and 3 bases from J, with 22 bases between. CDR3 residues: CASSRGRGQFGDTEAFF. CDR3 sequence (DNA): TGTGCCAGCAGCCGAGGTCGGGGCCAATTCGGGGACACTGAAGCTTTCTTT.

This clone showed up just a few times. The chain uses TRBV5-1 and TRBJ2-7; TRBD1 agrees at 7 bases. The germline V gene has CDR1 SGHRS and CDR2 YFSETQ. V gave up 6 bases and J gave up 7 bases; unmatched junction bases: 10. The CDR3 spans 13 residues. CDR3 protein: CASTFEGAREQYF. In DNA, the CDR3 is TGCGCCAGCACCTTTGAGGGGGCGAGGGAGCAGTACTTC.

V usage is TRBV29-1 and J usage is TRBJ2-3; D is undetermined. The germline V gene has CDR1 SQVTM and CDR2 ANQGSEA. CDR3 length: 13 residues. The V end lost 6 bases, the J end lost 4 bases, and 14 bases lay between the germline ends. CDR3 nucleotide sequence: TGCAGCGTGACGGGCCTCGTCTCAGATACGCAGTATTTT. The encoded protein is CSVTGLVSDTQYF.

The chain carries TRBV27 and TRBJ1-1; no firm D call. The CDR3 has 13 residues. Deletions cut 0 bases from V and 0 bases from J, with 2 bases between. Germline loops: CDR1 MNHEY, CDR2 SMNVEV (reference sequence). CDR3 DNA: TGTGCCAGCAGTTTATCTTTGAACACTGAAGCTTTCTTT. Protein sequence: CASSLSLNTEAFF.

This clone was seen only a few times. CDR3 sequence: CASSLVGTPGGLEKLFF. In DNA, the CDR3 is TGTGCCAGCAGCTTAGTGGGGACACCCGGTGGGTTGGAAAAACTGTTTTTT. The rearrangement uses TRBV7-2 and TRBJ1-4; possibly TRBD1 for D (6 bases). V shed 1 base and J shed 8 bases, with 20 bases lying between them. The CDR3 extends over 17 amino acids. CDR1 and CDR2 (germline): SGHTA, FQGNSA. The complete variable domain, with remaining parts taken from reference TRBV7-2 and TRBJ1-4, reads GAGVSQSPSNKVTEKGKDVELRCDPISGHTALYWYRQSLGQGLEFLIYFQGNSAPDKSGLPSDRFSAERTGGSVSTLTIQRTQQEDSAVYLCASSLVGTPGGLEKLFFGSGTQLSVL.